A selection of T cell receptor beta chains follows, all from one sample in a study of T cells in Graves' hyperthyroidism and ophthalmopathy. TCRdb recomputed calls from the multiplex PCR reads with MiXCR, one row per CDR3 protein. The sample shows under 400,000 distinct CDR3 sequences, over 10% of them seen only once. The specimen was blood. All receptors derive from a woman younger than 30 with Graves' hyperthyroidism. Both conserved end residues are part of each CDR3. Each record gives: clone size, D gene, V gene, J gene, CDR3 DNA, CDR3 protein. The D gene is left open where the match is weak. The listing skips clone size in some rows; elsewhere it reads once, few, many or a size class.

few	TRBD1	TRBV5-1	TRBJ2-1	TGCGCCAGCAGGGGACAGGTAGGCAATGAGCAGTTCTTC	CASRGQVGNEQFF
many	TRBD2	TRBV20-1	TRBJ2-7	TGCAGTGTTCAGGGCGGGAGGGGTACCTACGAGCAGTACTTC	CSVQGGRGTYEQYF
many	NA	TRBV7-9	TRBJ1-1	TGTGCCAGCAGCTTAGCGCCGAAGAAGGGTAGAACTAACACTGAAGCTTTCTTT	CASSLAPKKGRTNTEAFF
many	NA	TRBV30	TRBJ1-1	TGTGCCTGGCGGCGTACTGAAGCTTTCTTT	CAWRRTEAFF
few	TRBD2	TRBV19	TRBJ2-1	TGTGCCACAAGAGTGGGACCGGGACTAGGTGGCAATGAGCAGTTCTTC	CATRVGPGLGGNEQFF
many	NA	TRBV6-2/TRBV6-3	TRBJ2-1	TGTGCCAGCAGTTCCTCTTTTAGTAGCGGACCCTTCAATGAGCAGTTCTTC	CASSSSFSSGPFNEQFF
NA	TRBD1	TRBV7-2	TRBJ1-3	TGTGCCAGCAGCTTAAGGGGGTCCGGGACAGGAGATAAAACCATATATTTT	CASSLRGSGTGDKTIYF
many	TRBD2	TRBV7-2	TRBJ2-3	TGTGCCAGCAGCTACAGCGGGAGTGAAACAGATACGCAGTATTTT	CASSYSGSETDTQYF
many	NA	TRBV3-1	TRBJ2-1	TGTGCCAGTGGGATAAGCTCCTACAATGAGCAGTTCTTC	CASGISSYNEQFF
many	NA	TRBV18	TRBJ1-1	TGTGCCAGCTCACCATCGGAGGGTACCATAGACACTGAAGCTTTCTTT	CASSPSEGTIDTEAFF
many	NA	TRBV7-3	TRBJ1-6	TGTGCCAGCAGCTTAACGAGCCAGGGGAATTCACCCCTCCACTTT	CASSLTSQGNSPLHF
many	NA	TRBV20-1	TRBJ2-1	TGCAGTGCTCTGGACCGAGGGAATGAGCAGTTCTTC	CSALDRGNEQFF
few	NA	TRBV9	TRBJ2-3	TGTGCCAGCAGCGTACCAACCGGGCCTCAGGCCATCACAGATACGCAGTATTTT	CASSVPTGPQAITDTQYF
many	NA	TRBV5-1	TRBJ2-7	TGCGCCAGCAGCAGAGGGCCGTCCTACGAGCAGTACTTC	CASSRGPSYEQYF
NA	TRBD1	TRBV5-5	TRBJ1-2	TGTGCCAGCAGCTTCAGGGGGCGCTTCGATGGCTACACCTTC	CASSFRGRFDGYTF
NA	TRBD2	TRBV24-1	TRBJ2-1	TGTGCCACCAGTCCTAGCGGCTCCTACAATGAGCAGTTCTTC	CATSPSGSYNEQFF
NA	NA	TRBV29-1	TRBJ2-5	TGCAGCGTAGGGGAAGAGGCCCAGTACTTC	CSVGEEAQYF
many	TRBD1	TRBV27	TRBJ2-7	TGTGCCAGCAGTCCGGGACAGGGGAATTACGAGCAGTACTTC	CASSPGQGNYEQYF
many	NA	TRBV12-3/TRBV12-4	TRBJ1-1	TGTGCCAGCAGTTACGACAGGCGGAGGGCTGAAGCTTTCTTT	CASSYDRRRAEAFF
many	TRBD1	TRBV5-1	TRBJ1-3	TGCGCCAGCAGCTTGGCCGGGGGACAGGGACCTGGAAACACCATATATTTT	CASSLAGGQGPGNTIYF
few	TRBD1	TRBV24-1	TRBJ1-5	TGTGCCAGCGCTTTAATGGGACAGGGGGGGAAAACCGGCAATCAGCCCCAGCATTTT	CASALMGQGGKTGNQPQHF
many	NA	TRBV20-1	TRBJ2-7	TGCAGTTTCTGGGGCCGGGGAGTCTCCTACGAGCAGTACTTC	CSFWGRGVSYEQYF
many	NA	TRBV30	TRBJ1-1	TGTGCCTGGAGTGTTTTGGAGGGGGGGGCTGAAGCTTTCTTT	CAWSVLEGGAEAFF
many	NA	TRBV29-1	TRBJ1-1	TGCAGCGTTCAAATATACAAGGAAGCTTTCTTT	CSVQIYKEAFF
many	NA	TRBV5-1	TRBJ1-1	TGCGCCAGCAGCTTGGGTGACACAGGGAACACTGAAGCTTTCTTT	CASSLGDTGNTEAFF
many	NA	TRBV2	TRBJ2-7	TGTGCCAGCAAGGTAGGGTGGGATTTCGAGCAGTACTTC	CASKVGWDFEQYF
NA	NA	TRBV5-1	TRBJ1-1	TGCGCCAGCAGTTATAGCGTCACAGGGTCGGGTACTGAAGCTTTCTTT	CASSYSVTGSGTEAFF
many	NA	TRBV9	TRBJ2-3	TGTGCCAGCAGCTTCTCGGGGGCGGCGGATACGCAGTATTTT	CASSFSGAADTQYF
few	NA	TRBV7-9	TRBJ2-3	TGTGCCAGCAGCTTTTACCCACGGACAGATACGCAGTATTTT	CASSFYPRTDTQYF